One and the same sample provided the 23 T cell receptor beta chains below, sequenced in a study of tumor-infiltrating lymphocytes in primary liver carcinoma. Out of unsorted whole blood came the blood RNA, and germline DNA was extracted as well. A primer matching the constant region was used to make TCR beta cDNA from approximately 520 ng of total RNA. Three nested multiplex PCR rounds, a slightly modified ARM-PCR method, built the TCR beta libraries. Both of the initial two PCR rounds ran for roughly 11 cycles and employed TRBV1-TRBV30 forward primers alongside a C-beta reverse primer. One entry per CDR3 protein, called by TCRdb with MiXCR from the multiplex PCR reads. In the table there are 310,000 or so distinct CDR3 sequences, about 65% of which are singletons. Specimen: peripheral blood. The receptors come from a man aged 35 to 55 with primary liver carcinoma and hepatitis B virus infection.

With regard to this clonotype: An end of the junction differs from the germline gene, which may be a read error. The genes are TRBV11-2 and TRBJ2-5, with D possibly TRBD2 on 5 matching bases. Germline CDR1 reads SGHAT; CDR2 reads FQNNGV. The CDR3 consists of 14 residues. In DNA form, the CDR3 reads TGTGCCAACAGCTTTTACTCGGGATTGGAGACCCAGTACTTC. Its protein product is CANSFYSGLETQYF.

The chain couples TRBV12-3 or TRBV12-4 to TRBJ2-1; the D gene is possibly TRBD2 (5 bases). The germline V and J ends were trimmed by 7 bases and 1 base, with 11 bases remaining between them. The length of the CDR3 is 14 residues. The CDR3: CASTPTGSYNEQFF. CDR3 nucleotide sequence: TGTGCCAGCACCCCAACGGGATCCTACAATGAGCAGTTCTTC.

Points on this clonotype: Just one base apart from a much larger clone, this may be a read error. This chain connects TRBV4-1 to TRBJ2-7, with 11 bases that match TRBD1. The CDR3 contains 16 residues. J gave up 8 bases and V 4 bases, and 13 bases lay outside the gene matches. CDR1 and CDR2 from the germline V gene are MGHRA and YSYEKL. The CDR3 here is CASSRTPGQGVGKQYF. The CDR3 DNA sequence: TGCGCCAGCAGCCGGACCCCGGGACAGGGGGTTGGCAAGCAGTACTTC.

This clonotype was seen a few times. The chain recombines TRBV28 with TRBJ2-4, with TRBD2 as a possible D gene (6 bases). This CDR3 has 14 amino acids. The V end was cut by 7 bases, the J end by 9 bases, with 19 bases between. Germline CDR1 and CDR2: MDHEN and SYDVKM. The DNA for the CDR3 is TGTGCCAGCAATGTCGGGACCCGCGGGACCATTCAGTACTTC. Protein: CASNVGTRGTIQYF.

This clonotype was seen repeatedly, ten times or more. CDR3 protein: CASSDFSRAVTDTQYF. In DNA form, the CDR3 reads TGTGCCAGCAGCGATTTTTCGCGGGCGGTCACAGATACGCAGTATTTT. V is TRBV5-5 and J is TRBJ2-3; D possibly corresponds to TRBD2 (5 bases). Trimming removed 4 bases at V and 2 bases at J, with 17 bases between. Germline-derived CDR1 and CDR2 are SGHKS and YYEKEE (reference sequence). The CDR3 has 16 residues.

Regarding this clonotype: A much more abundant neighbour one base away suggests this may be a read error. The rearrangement links TRBV12-3 or TRBV12-4 to TRBJ2-4; tentative D call: TRBD1 (5 bases). The CDR3 loop spans 11 amino acids. The V gene lost 7 bases and the J gene lost 6 bases, with 7 bases spanning the gap. CDR3: CASKGVNIQYF. The CDR3 DNA reads TGTGCCAGCAAAGGGGTAAACATTCAGTACTTC.

This clonotype occurred many times. J is TRBJ2-7 and V is TRBV12-3 or TRBV12-4; D unresolved. The CDR3 sequence is 12 residues long. Trimming cost V 2 bases and J 7 bases, with 9 bases left between them. The CDR3: CASSLIGREQYF. The DNA for the CDR3 is TGTGCCAGCAGTTTAATTGGGCGGGAGCAGTACTTC.

The rearrangement uses TRBV30 and TRBJ1-6, with D possibly TRBD1 on 5 matching bases. CDR3 size: 14 residues. V lost 2 bases and J 7 bases, leaving 12 bases between the germline ends. Germline V gives CDR1 GTSNPN, CDR2 SVGIG (reference sequence). The CDR3: CAWSYGAANSPLHF. In DNA, the CDR3 is TGTGCCTGGAGTTATGGGGCAGCCAATTCACCCCTCCACTTT.

Ten or more counts support this clonotype. This chain links TRBV12-3 or TRBV12-4 with TRBJ2-7, with TRBD1 identical over 9 bases. The CDR3 spans 14 residues. J gave up 4 bases and V 5 bases, and 6 bases lay outside the gene matches. The CDR3 DNA reads TGTGCCAGCAGTAACCGGGACAGGGCTTACGAGCAGTACTTC. Translation: CASSNRDRAYEQYF.

As regards this clonotype: It may be a read error: a sequence one base away is much more abundant. The chain uses TRBV5-4 and TRBJ1-1; D gene unclear. The ends were cut back, 4 bases at V and 8 bases at J, with 12 bases in the middle. The CDR3 spans 12 residues. Germline lookup yields CDR1 SGHNT and CDR2 YYREEE (reference sequence). The CDR3 sequence is CASSILTDEAFF. The CDR3 DNA reads as TGTGCCAGCAGCATTTTAACGGACGAAGCTTTCTTT.

The CDR3 sequence is CASIRDGYTDTQYF. The DNA of the CDR3 is TGTGCCAGCATCCGGGACGGGTACACAGATACGCAGTATTTT. The chain couples TRBV11-2 to TRBJ2-3; D may correspond to TRBD1 or TRBD2 (5 bases each). CDR3 length: 14 amino acids. Germline loops: CDR1 SGHAT, CDR2 FQNNGV. V gave up 7 bases and J gave up 2 bases, with 13 bases separating them.

This clonotype occurred a few times. The DNA for the CDR3 is TGTGCCAGCAGTGGGTTAGCGATCACCGGGGAGCTGTTTTTT. Its translation: CASSGLAITGELFF. This chain links TRBV6-1 with TRBJ2-2, with D possibly matching TRBD2 (5 bases). With 4 bases removed from V and 4 bases from J, the gap between germline ends came to 10 bases. CDR1 and CDR2 (germline): MNHNS, SASEGT. This CDR3 has 14 amino acids.

The chain carries TRBV11-3 and TRBJ2-5, with 9 bases lining up with TRBD2. From germline, CDR1 is SGHNT and CDR2 YENEEA. V dropped 10 bases and J dropped 5; count of bases not matched to a gene: 8. This CDR3 has 13 residues. The CDR3 DNA sequence: TGTGCCAACATCCCTGGACTAGCGGAGACCCAGTACTTC. Residues: CANIPGLAETQYF.

With respect to this clonotype: This may stem from a read error, because a much larger clone lies one nucleotide away. The chain uses TRBV6-5 and TRBJ1-1, with a possible D match to TRBD1 (6 bases). Germline CDR1 and CDR2: MNHEY and SVGAGI. The CDR3 is made up of 12 amino acids. The CDR3 bases are TGTGCCAGTAAGCAGGGGCCCACTGGAGCTTTCTTT. This encodes CASKQGPTGAFF.

Of note for this clonotype: Just one base apart from a much larger clone, this may be a read error. The chain employs TRBV14 and TRBJ2-5; 7 nucleotides agree with TRBD2. The germline CDR1 and CDR2 sequences are SGHDN and FVKESK. The CDR3 covers 14 residues. V was clipped by 4 bases and J by 9 bases; unmatched bases: 11. The CDR3 region is CASSLSPLAEAQYF. The CDR3 DNA is TGTGCCAGCAGCCTTTCGCCTCTAGCGGAGGCCCAGTACTTC.

Comments on this clonotype: A junction boundary mismatches the germline segment, possibly from a read error. The chain couples TRBV7-9 to TRBJ2-3; 11 bases are shared with TRBD2. Germline V CDR1 and CDR2: SEHNR, FQNEAQ (reference sequence). There are 17 residues in the CDR3. CDR3 region: CASSPGTSGASTDTRYF. The CDR3 nucleotides read TGTGCCAGCAGCCCGGGGACTAGCGGAGCTAGCACAGATACGCGGTATTTT.

Remarks on this clonotype: A read error may explain this, as a much larger clone is one base away. The chain recombines TRBV29-1 with TRBJ2-7, with 11 nucleotides matching TRBD2. The CDR3 loop spans 13 amino acids. CDR1 is SQVTM and CDR2 is ANQGSEA in the germline V gene. V was pared by 8 bases and J by 2 bases, with 5 bases of the junction left unmatched. The CDR3 spells CSIVAGGTYEQYF. DNA for the CDR3: TGCAGCATTGTAGCGGGAGGGACCTACGAGCAGTACTTC.

This clonotype showed up many times. CDR3 protein: CASSPTGPYYEQYF. In DNA form, the CDR3 reads TGTGCCAGCAGTCCGACAGGGCCCTACTACGAGCAGTACTTC. The chain is built from TRBV12-3 or TRBV12-4 and TRBJ2-7; 7 bases fit TRBD1. V lost 5 bases and J lost 3; bases outside the gene matches: 7. CDR3 length: 14 amino acids.

On this clonotype: At one of its ends the junction is not consistent with the germline gene, which may arise from a read error. This chain links TRBV10-3 with TRBJ2-1, with 7 bases matching TRBD2. The CDR3 has 16 residues. Germline V gives CDR1 ENHRY, CDR2 SYGVKD. Written as DNA, the CDR3 is TGTGCCATCAGTGACGCCGGGACTACCTTCTCCAATGAGCAGCTCTTC. Its translation: CAISDAGTTFSNEQLF.

The table lists this clonotype with many counts. The genes are TRBV6-2 or TRBV6-3 and TRBJ1-5; no reliable D call. Deletions cut 6 bases from V and 3 bases from J, with 9 bases between. The CDR3 is made up of 13 amino acids. Germline V lookup: CDR1 MNHEY, CDR2 SVGEGT. DNA of the CDR3: TGTGCCAGCAGGGGCCCAGTCAATCAGCCCCAGCATTTT. Amino acids: CASRGPVNQPQHF.

Notes on this clonotype: Being one base from a much bigger clone, this may be a read error. The chain employs TRBV10-3 and TRBJ1-2; 7 bases fit TRBD1. The CDR3 is 15 residues long. V lost 5 bases, J lost 5 bases, and 11 bases stayed unmatched. The germline gives CDR1 ENHRY, CDR2 SYGVKD. CDR3 sequence (DNA): TGTGCCATCAGTACGACAGGGTCGGACGGATATGGCTACACCTTC. It encodes CAISTTGSDGYGYTF.

As regards this clonotype: One end of the junction varies from germline; a read error may be responsible. V gene TRBV11-2 combines with J gene TRBJ2-2, with D possibly matching TRBD2 (5 bases). Per the germline V gene, CDR1 is SGHAT and CDR2 is FQNNGV. This CDR3 spans 16 amino acids. The CDR3 bases are TGTGTCAGCGGCTTAAGGCTAGCAGACCTCACCGGGGAGCTGTTTTTT. Translated, it gives CVSGLRLADLTGELFF.

A note on this clonotype: Sequence at one end of the junction differs from germline and may be a read error. The chain uses TRBV12-5 and TRBJ2-3, with a weak D call TRBD1 (6 bases). Germline values: CDR1 LGHNT, CDR2 FRNRAP. The CDR3 has 16 amino acids. The CDR3 is CASGSSGTWLTETQYF. CDR3 coding DNA: TGTGCTAGTGGTTCCTCCGGGACATGGCTCACAGAAACGCAGTATTTT.